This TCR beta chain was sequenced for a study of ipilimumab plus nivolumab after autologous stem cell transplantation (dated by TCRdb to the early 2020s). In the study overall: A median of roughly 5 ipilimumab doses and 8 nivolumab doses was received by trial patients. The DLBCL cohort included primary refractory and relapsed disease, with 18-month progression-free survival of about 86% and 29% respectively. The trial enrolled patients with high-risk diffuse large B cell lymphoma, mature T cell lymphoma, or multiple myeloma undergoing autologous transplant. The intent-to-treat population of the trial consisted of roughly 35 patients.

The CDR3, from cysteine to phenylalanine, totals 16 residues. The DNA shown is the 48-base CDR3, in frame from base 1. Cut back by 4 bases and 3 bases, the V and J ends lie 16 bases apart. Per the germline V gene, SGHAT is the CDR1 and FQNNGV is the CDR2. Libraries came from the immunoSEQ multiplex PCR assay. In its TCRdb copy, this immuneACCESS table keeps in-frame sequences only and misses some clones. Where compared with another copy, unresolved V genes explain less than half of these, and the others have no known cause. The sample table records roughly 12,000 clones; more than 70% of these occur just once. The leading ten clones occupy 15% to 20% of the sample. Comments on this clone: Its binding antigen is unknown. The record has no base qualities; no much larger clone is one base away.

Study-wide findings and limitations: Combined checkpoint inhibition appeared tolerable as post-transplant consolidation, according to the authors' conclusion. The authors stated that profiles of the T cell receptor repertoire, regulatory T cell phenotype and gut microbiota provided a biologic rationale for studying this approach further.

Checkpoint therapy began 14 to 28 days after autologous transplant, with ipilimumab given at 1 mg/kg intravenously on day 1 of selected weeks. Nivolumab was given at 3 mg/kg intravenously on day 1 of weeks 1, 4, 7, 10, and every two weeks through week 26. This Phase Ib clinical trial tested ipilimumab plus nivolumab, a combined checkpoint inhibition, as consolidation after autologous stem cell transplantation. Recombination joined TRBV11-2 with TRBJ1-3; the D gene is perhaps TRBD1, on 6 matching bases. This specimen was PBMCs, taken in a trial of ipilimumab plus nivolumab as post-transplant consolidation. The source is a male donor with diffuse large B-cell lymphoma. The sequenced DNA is TGTGCCAGCAGCTACGGCTCCGGGGGCTTTGGAAACACCATATATTTT. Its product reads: CASSYGSGGFGNTIYF.